The 2 T cell receptor beta chains listed next were all sequenced from one sample in a study of vaccination effects on CD4 cells after COVID-19. Their target antigens are unknown. Assay used: immunoSEQ multiplex PCR; TCRdb lists only in-frame clones, some missing. The sample has 24,000 or so clones, 69% seen once. ViraFEST expansion of antigen-specific CD4+ T cells with viral peptide pools preceded sequencing. After less than twelve days in culture, the CD4+ T cells were isolated. The person was diagnosed with PCR-confirmed SARS-CoV-2 infection between March and December 2020. Sample: CD4+ T cells from PBMCs cultured with SARS-CoV-2 spike peptides, taken before COVID-19 vaccination. The receptors originated from a human donor who had a prior SARS-CoV-2 infection.

This chain links TRBV5-1 with TRBJ2-2; 11 nucleotides line up with TRBD2. The trim removed 1 base at V and 4 bases at J, leaving 9 bases unmatched. This CDR3 has 18 residues. CDR1 and CDR2 (germline): SGHRS, YFSETQ. CDR3 protein: CASSLPSGGTSVTGELFF. CDR3 nucleotides: TGCGCCAGCAGCTTGCCTAGCGGGGGGACCTCCGTCACCGGGGAGCTGTTTTTT.

The chain is built from TRBV20-1 and TRBJ1-1; no reliable D call. CDR1 DFQATT and CDR2 SNEGSKA come from the germline V gene (reference sequence). The V and J ends lost 3 bases and 12 bases respectively, with 14 bases between them. There are 11 residues in the CDR3. This CDR3 is CSASNPGRTFF. CDR3 nucleotides: TGCAGTGCTAGCAATCCGGGTAGAACTTTCTTT.